Listed below are T cell receptor beta chains from one sample, sequenced in a study of human T cells and chemical hapten exposure. TCRdb redid the calling of the RACE reads with MiXCR, one entry per CDR3 protein. The sample holds about 48,000 distinct CDR3 sequences, 9.9% seen once. This sample comprised whole blood, obtained in connection with sensitization to the hapten diphenylcyclopropenone (DPC). The receptors derive from a woman aged 40 to 49 with alopecia areata. Some clones in this sample may be carry-over from other donors' samples. The CDR3 runs from the conserved cysteine through the conserved F or W. Each record gives: J gene, V gene, D gene, clone size, CDR3 DNA, CDR3 protein. D genes are given only for firm matches. Size is omitted from some rows. Given values are once, few, many or a class for expanded clones.

TRBJ2-2 | TRBV28 | TRBD1 | few | TGTGCCAGCAGTCATACCGGGACAGGGACCACCGGGGAGCTGTTTTTT | CASSHTGTGTTGELFF
TRBJ2-1 | TRBV2 | - | many | TGTGCCAGCAGCGTACGTGGGGGCCGATACAATGAGCAGTTCTTC | CASSVRGGRYNEQFF
TRBJ2-7 | TRBV28 | - | - | TGTGCCAGCAGGGGCTCCCGGGTGAGCTCCTACGAGCAGTACTTC | CASRGSRVSSYEQYF
TRBJ1-4 | TRBV11-2 | - | - | TGTGCCAGCAGCTTGCGGGGGGCGACTAATGAAAAACTGTTTTTT | CASSLRGATNEKLFF
TRBJ1-5 | TRBV6-1 | - | few | TGTGCCAGCTCCACAAATACTCTTTCGCCCCAGCATTTT | CASSTNTLSPQHF
TRBJ1-3 | TRBV12-3/TRBV12-4 | - | - | TGTGCCAGCACGGGAGGGTTCGGGGGAAACACCATATATTTT | CASTGGFGGNTIYF
TRBJ1-1 | TRBV4-3 | - | few | TGCGCCAGCAGCCAAGATTATGGAGGGACGACAGTTGAAGCTTTCTTT | CASSQDYGGTTVEAFF
TRBJ2-7 | TRBV5-1 | - | - | TGCGCCAGCAGCGTCTACGAGCAGTACTTC | CASSVYEQYF
TRBJ2-2 | TRBV2 | - | many | TGTGCCAGCACGTGGATTCGGGCCGGGGAGCTGTTTTTT | CASTWIRAGELFF
TRBJ2-5 | TRBV20-1 | - | few | TGCAGTGCCAGAGGGACGTTGAACACGGAAGAGACCCAGTACTTC | CSARGTLNTEETQYF
TRBJ2-3 | TRBV28 | - | few | TGTGCCAGCAGCCGGGACGCCCGCACAGATACGCAGTATTTT | CASSRDARTDTQYF
TRBJ2-7 | TRBV3-1 | - | few | TGTGCCAGCAGCCAAGAGGGCTACTACCCCTACGAGCAGTACTTC | CASSQEGYYPYEQYF
TRBJ2-7 | TRBV19 | TRBD2 | - | TGTGCCAGTAGTAAAACTAGCGGGGAGCCCTACGAGCAGTACTTC | CASSKTSGEPYEQYF
TRBJ2-7 | TRBV3-1 | - | few | TGTGCCAGCAGCCCCGTGCGAGTGGGACCCCGGATGAGAGGCGAGCAGTACTTC | CASSPVRVGPRMRGEQYF
TRBJ1-1 | TRBV27 | - | few | TGTGCCAGCAGTTTTATACAGAGGACTGAAGCTTTCTTT | CASSFIQRTEAFF
TRBJ1-1 | TRBV19 | TRBD1 | many | TGTGCCAGTAGTGCGGACAGGATGTACACTGAAGCTTTCTTT | CASSADRMYTEAFF
TRBJ2-7 | TRBV25-1 | TRBD1 | many | TGTGCCAGCAGTGGGACAGGGGGAATCTTCGGCTACAACGAGCAGTACTTC | CASSGTGGIFGYNEQYF
TRBJ1-5 | TRBV5-8 | - | few | TGTGCCAGCAGCTTGACGGGGAGTCAGCCCCAGCATTTT | CASSLTGSQPQHF
TRBJ2-5 | TRBV5-1 | - | many | TGCGCCAGCAGTTTTCAGGGGGGTTCTTCAGAGACCCAGTACTTC | CASSFQGGSSETQYF
TRBJ1-6 | TRBV6-1 | TRBD1 | many | TGTGCCAGCAGTGAAGCGCTGGGGACAGGGAATTCACCCCTCCACTTT | CASSEALGTGNSPLHF
TRBJ2-7 | TRBV20-1 | TRBD2 | many | TGCAGTGCTAGAAGAGCGGGGGGCTACGAGCAGTACTTC | CSARRAGGYEQYF
TRBJ1-2 | TRBV29-1 | TRBD1 | few | TGCAGCGTTAGCGGACAGGGGGATGTCGATGGCTACACCTTC | CSVSGQGDVDGYTF
TRBJ2-3 | TRBV6-1 | - | - | TGTGCCAGCACACCCTTCAGAGATACGCAGTATTTT | CASTPFRDTQYF
TRBJ2-3 | TRBV25-1 | - | many | TGTGCCAGCAGTGAGCCCGCAGGGTCTAGCACAGATACGCAGTATTTT | CASSEPAGSSTDTQYF
TRBJ2-2 | TRBV7-9 | - | few | TGTGCCAGCAGCTTAGTCGGGGCTACCGGGGAGCTGTTTTTT | CASSLVGATGELFF
TRBJ1-5 | TRBV28 | TRBD1 | - | TGTGCCAGCAGTTGGACAGGGGATTATCAGCCCCAGCATTTT | CASSWTGDYQPQHF
TRBJ2-2 | TRBV6-5 | - | many | TGTGCCAGCTATGACACCGGGGAGCTGTTTTTT | CASYDTGELFF
TRBJ1-2 | TRBV12-3/TRBV12-4 | TRBD1 | few | TGTGCCAGCAGTTTTCGTCCACAGGGGAACTATGGCTACACCTTC | CASSFRPQGNYGYTF
TRBJ1-2 | TRBV4-3 | - | few | TGCGCCAGCAGCCAGGTCAGGGGCAGGGGAAGCTATGGCTACACCTTC | CASSQVRGRGSYGYTF
TRBJ2-1 | TRBV7-2 | - | - | TGTGCCAGCAGCTTGAGACGAGACAGGACGGAGCAGTTCTTC | CASSLRRDRTEQFF
TRBJ2-2 | TRBV24-1 | TRBD2 | many | TGTGCCACCAGTGGGACTAGCGGGGGGACTGGCGCCGGGGAGCTGTTTTTT | CATSGTSGGTGAGELFF
TRBJ1-5 | TRBV4-1 | - | - | TGCGCCAGCAGCCAAGATAGAGGGGAAGTCCAGCCCCAGCATTTT | CASSQDRGEVQPQHF
TRBJ1-2 | TRBV5-1 | TRBD1 | few | TGCGCCAGCAGCTCTCTTGGGACAGCTAATAACTATGGCTACACCTTC | CASSSLGTANNYGYTF
TRBJ1-1 | TRBV5-1 | - | few | TGCGCCAGCAGCTTGGTAGCCTTTGAGGCCCGGACGTTCACTGAAGTTTTCTTT | CASSLVAFEARTFTEVFF
TRBJ2-3 | TRBV9 | TRBD2 | few | TGTGCCAGCAGCAATGGACTAGCTCAAGATACGCAGTATTTT | CASSNGLAQDTQYF
TRBJ2-5 | TRBV7-2 | - | few | TGTGCCAGCAGCTCCACGGGGGTTTACGGGGAGACCCAGTACTTC | CASSSTGVYGETQYF
TRBJ1-6 | TRBV2 | - | - | TGTGCCAGCAGTGACAACAAGGGGGCCCTCCACTTT | CASSDNKGALHF
TRBJ2-2 | TRBV7-3 | - | many | TGTGCCAGCAGCTTAAATCATCTGGCCGGACAGATAAACACCGGGGAGCTGTTTTTT | CASSLNHLAGQINTGELFF
TRBJ1-1 | TRBV5-1 | - | many | TGCGCCAGCACTCAGGCGCCGGGTAACACTGAAGCTTTCTTT | CASTQAPGNTEAFF
TRBJ1-2 | TRBV12-3/TRBV12-4 | - | many | TGTGCCAGCAGTTGGGAGGGGAGGTTTAATGGCTACACCTTC | CASSWEGRFNGYTF